The rows below give T cell receptor beta chains drawn from one sample of a study of blood T cell repertoires in COVID-19. Repertoires were generated with immunoSEQ multiplex PCR, while TCRdb's copy carries only in-frame clones and drops some. In the table there are some 19,000 clones, roughly nine tenths of which are singletons. The specimen sequenced was peripheral blood. The source of these receptors is a man aged 55 to 70 with active COVID-19. CDR3s leave out the opening cysteine and the closing phenylalanine or tryptophan.

v_call: TRBV9; j_call: TRBJ2-7; cdr3_aa: ASSVAVGRSSYEQY
v_call: TRBV15; j_call: TRBJ1-1; cdr3_aa: ATSRDWVGGTEAF
v_call: TRBV4-2; j_call: TRBJ2-1; cdr3_aa: ASSQELATGQGAWNEQF
v_call: TRBV5-1; j_call: TRBJ1-1; cdr3_aa: ASSFSQGILTEAF
v_call: TRBV3-1/TRBV3-2; j_call: TRBJ1-3; cdr3_aa: ASSQRGTSSGNTIY
v_call: TRBV29-1; j_call: TRBJ2-1; cdr3_aa: SVEEYKTGRPYNEQF
v_call: TRBV6-6; j_call: TRBJ2-2; cdr3_aa: ASSYARGGRTGELF
v_call: TRBV5-1; j_call: TRBJ1-3; cdr3_aa: ASSPKGQSGNTIY
v_call: TRBV20-1; j_call: TRBJ2-7; cdr3_aa: SASVSSEFYEQY
v_call: TRBV24-1; j_call: TRBJ2-1; cdr3_aa: ATSDLRTSSYNEQF
v_call: TRBV5-6; j_call: TRBJ2-1; cdr3_aa: ASSWTSGSSYNEQF
v_call: TRBV7-2; j_call: TRBJ2-7; cdr3_aa: ASSLASGPSYEQY
v_call: TRBV29-1; j_call: TRBJ2-5; cdr3_aa: SVGSEAQY
v_call: TRBV6-1; j_call: TRBJ1-2; cdr3_aa: ASSEPGGGTVNYGYT
v_call: TRBV6-6; j_call: TRBJ1-5; cdr3_aa: ASSYQTGYGQPQH
v_call: TRBV4-1; j_call: TRBJ2-5; cdr3_aa: ASSQDRTRVQETQY
v_call: TRBV30; j_call: TRBJ2-5; cdr3_aa: AWSAQAWRETQY
v_call: TRBV5-6; j_call: TRBJ2-7; cdr3_aa: ASSLGTPEQY
v_call: TRBV11-1; j_call: TRBJ1-1; cdr3_aa: ASSLKQGRTEAF
v_call: TRBV9; j_call: TRBJ2-5; cdr3_aa: ASSVVVGGQETQY
v_call: TRBV2; j_call: TRBJ2-7; cdr3_aa: ASEGRGTYEQY
v_call: TRBV7-8; j_call: TRBJ2-3; cdr3_aa: ASSLSLAGVNTDTQY
v_call: TRBV3-1/TRBV3-2; j_call: TRBJ2-7; cdr3_aa: ASSRTGTGVGEQY
v_call: TRBV7-9; j_call: TRBJ2-3; cdr3_aa: ASSLAADYTTSTDTQY
v_call: TRBV11-3; j_call: TRBJ2-2; cdr3_aa: ASSPRQGATGELF
v_call: TRBV12-3/TRBV12-4; j_call: TRBJ2-1; cdr3_aa: ASSLLNEQF
v_call: TRBV3-1/TRBV3-2; j_call: TRBJ2-2; cdr3_aa: ASSLFTGGFAGELF
v_call: TRBV29-1; j_call: TRBJ1-4; cdr3_aa: SVEDREKLF
v_call: TRBV2; j_call: TRBJ1-3; cdr3_aa: ASRGTGAGNTIY
v_call: TRBV30; j_call: TRBJ2-7; cdr3_aa: ALTGGSYEQY
v_call: TRBV5-1; j_call: TRBJ2-7; cdr3_aa: ASGNPGTITYEQY
v_call: TRBV7-8; j_call: TRBJ1-6; cdr3_aa: ASSLAQGYNSPLH
v_call: TRBV27; j_call: TRBJ1-5; cdr3_aa: ATRRQGSTQPQH
v_call: TRBV4-1; j_call: TRBJ1-4; cdr3_aa: ASEGRGEKLF
v_call: TRBV19; j_call: TRBJ2-3; cdr3_aa: ASSIKKGLAASTDTQY
v_call: TRBV5-4; j_call: TRBJ2-3; cdr3_aa: ASSASGGSTDTQY
v_call: TRBV11-3; j_call: TRBJ2-7; cdr3_aa: ASSSRVLSYEQY
v_call: TRBV6-5; j_call: TRBJ2-7; cdr3_aa: ASRKDSHEQY
v_call: TRBV28; j_call: TRBJ2-1; cdr3_aa: ASSFSDNEQF